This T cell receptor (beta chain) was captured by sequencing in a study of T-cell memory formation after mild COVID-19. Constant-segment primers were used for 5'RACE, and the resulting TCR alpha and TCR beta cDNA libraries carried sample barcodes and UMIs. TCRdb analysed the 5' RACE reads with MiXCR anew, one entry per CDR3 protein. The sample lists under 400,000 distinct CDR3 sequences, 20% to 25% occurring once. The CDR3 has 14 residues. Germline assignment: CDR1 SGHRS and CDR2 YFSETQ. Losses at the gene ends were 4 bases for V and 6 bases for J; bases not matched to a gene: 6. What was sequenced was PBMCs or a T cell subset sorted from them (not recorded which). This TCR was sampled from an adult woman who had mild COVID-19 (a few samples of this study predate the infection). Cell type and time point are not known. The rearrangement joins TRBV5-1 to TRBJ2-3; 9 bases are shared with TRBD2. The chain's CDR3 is CASSGSGGIDTQYF. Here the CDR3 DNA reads TGCGCCAGCAGCGGTAGCGGGGGCATTGATACGCAGTATTTT.